One and the same sample provided the 20 T cell receptor beta chains below, sequenced in a study of blood T cell repertoires in COVID-19. Repertoires were generated with immunoSEQ multiplex PCR, while TCRdb's copy carries only in-frame clones and drops some. The data contain about 67,000 clones, about 86% of them singletons. The sample taken for sequencing was peripheral blood. These receptors were obtained from a man between 50 and 59 years old with active COVID-19.

This chain links TRBV4-2 with TRBJ1-4; TRBD1 matches at 10 bases. CDR3 length: 18 residues. Germline V gene sequence: CDR1 LGHNA, CDR2 YNFKEQ. J gave up 11 bases and V 2 bases, and 17 bases lay outside the gene matches. The CDR3 DNA reads TGTGCCAGCAGCCAACAACACAATCCCGGGACAGGGGACGATAAACTGTTTTTT. Its translation is CASSQQHNPGTGDDKLFF.

The CDR3 loop is CASSLGSGQPQHF. CDR3 bases: TGTGCCAGCAGCTTAGGGTCTGGCCAGCCCCAGCATTTT. The V call is TRBV7-2, the J call TRBJ1-5, with unresolved D. V was shortened by 1 base and J by 7 bases, with 8 bases between the two germline ends. The CDR3 has 13 residues. Germline CDR1 reads SGHTA; CDR2 reads FQGNSA.

The rearrangement joins TRBV6-5 to TRBJ1-4; TRBD1 is a possible D gene (5 bases). The V gene lost 8 bases and the J gene lost 8 bases, with 9 bases spanning the gap. Per germline, CDR1 MNHEY and CDR2 SVGAGI. The CDR3 is made up of 11 amino acids. CDR3 region: CASGAWEKLFF. The DNA of the CDR3 is TGTGCCAGCGGGGCTTGGGAAAAACTGTTTTTT.

This rearrangement joins TRBV27 to TRBJ2-3; TRBD2 matches at 8 bases. Germline trimming cut 6 bases from V and 1 base from J; bases unmatched to any gene: 9. The CDR3 runs 16 residues. Germline V lookup: CDR1 MNHEY, CDR2 SMNVEV (reference sequence). The CDR3 reads CASRGRAAGGTDTQYF. The DNA of the CDR3 is TGTGCCAGCAGGGGGCGGGCAGCGGGAGGCACAGATACGCAGTATTTT.

V gene TRBV7-3 combines with J gene TRBJ2-2, with 8 bases that match TRBD1. V shed 5 bases and J 3 bases; nucleotides not matched to a gene: 5. There are 15 residues in the CDR3. CDR1 is SGHTA, CDR2 FQGTGA, per germline. The CDR3 loop is CASSPRGLDTGELFF. The CDR3 DNA reads TGTGCCAGCAGCCCCAGGGGGCTGGACACCGGGGAGCTGTTTTTT.

This rearrangement joins TRBV7-6 to TRBJ2-5; 10 nucleotides match TRBD2. The germline V gene encodes CDR1 SGHVS and CDR2 FNYEAQ. CDR3 length: 16 amino acids. V lost 3 bases to trimming and J lost 4 bases; unmatched junction nucleotides: 8. The CDR3 loop is CASSFRAGGQRETQYF. CDR3 sequence (DNA): TGTGCCAGCAGCTTTAGAGCGGGAGGGCAAAGAGAGACCCAGTACTTC.

The V call is TRBV2, the J call TRBJ2-7, with D unclear. Germline values: CDR1 SNHLY, CDR2 FYNNEI. Trimming removed 2 bases at V and 0 bases at J, with 8 bases between. This CDR3 has 14 amino acids. The CDR3, as DNA: TGTGCCAGCAGTGAATCAGGCAGCTCCTACGAGCAGTACTTC. Its translation is CASSESGSSYEQYF. The variable domain in full, with the rest retrieved from reference TRBV2 and TRBJ2-7, is EPEVTQTPSHQVTQMGQEVILRCVPISNHLYFYWYRQILGQKVEFLVSFYNNEISEKSEIFDDQFSVERPDGSNFTLKIRSTKLEDSAMYFCASSESGSSYEQYFGPGTRLTVT.

The chain recombines TRBV11-2 with TRBJ2-7, with D hard to call. This CDR3 contains 13 residues. The ends were cut back, 0 bases at V and 3 bases at J, with 6 bases in the middle. Per germline, CDR1 SGHAT and CDR2 FQNNGV. The CDR3 loop is CASSLDRIYEQYF. Written as DNA, the CDR3 is TGTGCCAGCAGCTTAGACAGGATCTACGAGCAGTACTTC.

This clone was observed a handful of times. The CDR3 protein is CASSYAATGTYGYTF. Here the CDR3 DNA reads TGTGCCAGCAGTTACGCCGCGACAGGGACTTATGGCTACACCTTC. The chain is built from TRBV6-5 and TRBJ1-2; 7 bases are a match to TRBD1. V was pared by 2 bases and J by 5 bases, with 8 bases of the junction left unmatched. Germline V gives CDR1 MNHEY, CDR2 SVGAGI. This CDR3 has 15 amino acids.

The chain links TRBV19 to TRBJ2-2; 12 bases are a match to TRBD2. Trimming took 5 bases from V and 4 from J; bases not matched to a gene: 8. The CDR3 length is 17 residues. Germline V gene data show CDR1 as LNHDA and CDR2 as SQIVND (reference sequence). The CDR3 sequence is CASSALAGGRGTGELFF. CDR3 DNA: TGTGCCAGTAGTGCCCTAGCGGGGGGGCGGGGCACCGGGGAGCTGTTTTTT.

The genes are TRBV5-1 and TRBJ2-3; D possibly corresponds to TRBD2 (5 bases). Germline V CDR1 and CDR2: SGHRS, YFSETQ. The V end lost 4 bases, the J end lost 2 bases, and 11 bases lay between the germline ends. The CDR3 totals 14 residues. Here the CDR3 reads CASSGERPTDTQYF. CDR3 bases: TGCGCCAGCAGCGGAGAGCGGCCCACAGATACGCAGTATTTT.

The CDR3 region has the DNA TGTGCCAGCAGGAAAGGGGGACCAGCCTACGAGCAGTACTTC. Its translation is CASRKGGPAYEQYF. The genes are TRBV7-2 and TRBJ2-7; D perhaps matches TRBD1 (6 bases). V shed 6 bases and J shed 2 bases, with 14 bases lying between them. The CDR3 runs 14 residues. Per the germline V gene, CDR1 is SGHTA and CDR2 is FQGNSA.

The V call is TRBV5-6, the J call TRBJ1-2; possible D gene TRBD1, 6 bases. There are 15 residues in the CDR3. CDR1 is SGHDT, CDR2 YYEEEE, per germline. Trimming left V 2 bases short and J 4 bases short, with 15 bases between. CDR3 sequence: CASSFLGGQGYGYTF. DNA for the CDR3: TGTGCCAGCAGCTTTCTCGGGGGGCAGGGCTATGGCTACACCTTC.

This clone was seen only once. The gene calls are TRBV7-9 and TRBJ2-3; tentative D call: TRBD2 (5 bases). V lost 2 bases and J lost 4, with 13 bases in between. The germline gives CDR1 SEHNR, CDR2 FQNEAQ (reference sequence). The CDR3 loop spans 15 amino acids. CDR3 residues: CASSLSSGSADTQYF. DNA of the CDR3: TGTGCCAGCAGCTTATCATCGGGGTCTGCAGATACGCAGTATTTT.

The rearrangement joins TRBV10-2 to TRBJ2-7; 7 bases match TRBD1. Germline loops: CDR1 WSHSY, CDR2 SAAADI. Losses at the gene ends were 7 bases for V and 6 bases for J; bases not matched to a gene: 18. CDR3 length equals 16 residues. CDR3 DNA: TGCGCCAGCAAGAAACCCTCGACAGGGCCGATGGGCGAGCAGTACTTC. Its translation is CASKKPSTGPMGEQYF.

The rearrangement uses TRBV19 and TRBJ2-5; possible D gene TRBD1, 5 bases. The V and J ends lost 6 bases and 5 bases respectively, with 13 bases between them. Germline V gene data show CDR1 as LNHDA and CDR2 as SQIVND (reference sequence). The CDR3 sequence is 13 residues long. The CDR3 DNA sequence: TGTGCCAGTAGGTCGCAGGGTAGTGAGACCCAGTACTTC. Encoded protein: CASRSQGSETQYF.

The chain employs TRBV12-3 or TRBV12-4 and TRBJ1-5; D possibly corresponds to TRBD1 (5 bases). This CDR3 has 12 amino acids. V was shortened by 6 bases and J by 7 bases, with 10 bases between the two germline ends. The CDR3 DNA reads TGTGCCAGCAGGCAGGGCTGGCAGCCCCAGCATTTT. It codes for CASRQGWQPQHF.

The rearrangement joins TRBV5-1 to TRBJ2-2, with 9 nucleotides matching TRBD1. In germline, CDR1 is SGHRS, CDR2 YFSETQ. The length of the CDR3 is 16 residues. After removal of 4 bases from V and 3 bases from J, the junction contained 7 bases not matched to a gene. Written as DNA, the CDR3 is TGCGCCAGCAGCGGTTTAGACAGGGGGTACACCGGGGAGCTGTTTTTT. Amino acid sequence: CASSGLDRGYTGELFF.

This sequence joins TRBV6-2 or TRBV6-3 and TRBJ2-7, with TRBD2 matching 7 bases. Germline V gene lookup returns CDR1 MNHEY and CDR2 SVGEGT. The junction had 10 bases not matched to a gene; V was cut back by 5 bases and J by 3 bases. The CDR3 has 15 amino acids. CDR3 nucleotides: TGTGCCAGCAGTCCCGCGGGGGAGACTCTCTACGAGCAGTACTTC. Protein sequence: CASSPAGETLYEQYF.

The chain joins TRBV7-2 to TRBJ2-5; 11 bases are shared with TRBD2. The junction had 7 bases not matched to a gene; V was cut back by 5 bases and J by 8 bases. CDR3 length: 14 residues. Germline V gives CDR1 SGHTA, CDR2 FQGNSA. Written as DNA, the CDR3 is TGTGCCAGCAGCCCCGCGCTAGCGGGAGGAACCCAGTACTTC. The encoded protein is CASSPALAGGTQYF. Variable domain in full (rest from reference TRBV7-2 and TRBJ2-5): GAGVSQSPSNKVTEKGKDVELRCDPISGHTALYWYRQSLGQGLEFLIYFQGNSAPDKSGLPSDRFSAERTGGSVSTLTIQRTQQEDSAVYLCASSPALAGGTQYFGPGTRLLVL.